This T cell receptor beta chain is from a study of blood T cell repertoires in COVID-19. Study information: The United States, Italy and Spain provided the acute and convalescent COVID-19 samples. T cells, B-cell-depleted T cells, or PBMCs provided the cDNA or gDNA that served as material.

Authors' data handling: Cell counts per sample came from amplifying reference gene primers. Produced via immunoSEQ multiplex PCR; TCRdb's table is partial and in-frame only. V and J calls and clone size are those listed in that table; D and trimming were worked out from the DNA. The table shows around 250,000 clones, with 86% occurring only once. The CDR3 is made up of 15 amino acids. CDR1 is SGHNT, CDR2 YYREEE, per germline (reference sequence). Trimming removed 1 base from V and 8 bases from J; junction bases left unmatched: 8. The receptor was derived from a woman younger than 45 with active or convalescent COVID-19. This chain links TRBV5-4 with TRBJ2-1; 8 bases are shared with TRBD1. Material: peripheral blood. In nucleotides, the CDR3 is TGTGCCAGCAGCTTGTGGGTGACAGGGGTCGATGAGCAGTTCTTC. Translated: CASSLWVTGVDEQFF.